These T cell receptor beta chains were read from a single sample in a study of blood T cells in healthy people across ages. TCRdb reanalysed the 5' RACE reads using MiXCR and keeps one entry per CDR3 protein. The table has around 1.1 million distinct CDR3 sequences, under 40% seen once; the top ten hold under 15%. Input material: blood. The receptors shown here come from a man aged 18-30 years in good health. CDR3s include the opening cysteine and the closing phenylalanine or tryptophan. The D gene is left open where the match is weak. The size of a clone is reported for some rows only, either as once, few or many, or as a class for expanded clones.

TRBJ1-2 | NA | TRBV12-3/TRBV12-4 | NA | TGTGCCAGCAGTTTAGGGGCGGACTGTGGCTACACCTTC | CASSLGADCGYTF
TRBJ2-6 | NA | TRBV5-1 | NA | TGCGCCAGCAGCTTTGGGACTGGAGGGGCCAACGTCCTGACTTTC | CASSFGTGGANVLTF
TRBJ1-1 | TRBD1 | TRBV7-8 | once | TGTGCCAGCAGCGACCCGGTGACAGGGATTGCGAACACTGAAGCTTTCTTT | CASSDPVTGIANTEAFF
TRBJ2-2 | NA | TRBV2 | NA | TGTGCCAGCAAGATAGGGATGGGCACCGGGGAGCTGTTTTTT | CASKIGMGTGELFF
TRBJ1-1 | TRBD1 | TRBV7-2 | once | TGTGCCAGCCATGACAGGGTGGGCCGGGGCACTGAAGCTTTCTTT | CASHDRVGRGTEAFF
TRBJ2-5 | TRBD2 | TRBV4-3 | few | TGCGCCAGCAGCCAAGTTGCTAGCGGGGTAGAGACCCAGTACTTC | CASSQVASGVETQYF
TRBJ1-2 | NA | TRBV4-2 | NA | TGTGCCAGCAGAGACAGTGGGGGGTCCTATGGCTACACCTTC | CASRDSGGSYGYTF
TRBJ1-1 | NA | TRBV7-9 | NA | TGTGCCAGCAGCTTAGTTAGGGGGGCCAACACTGAAGCTTTCTTT | CASSLVRGANTEAFF
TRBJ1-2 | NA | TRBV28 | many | TGTGCCAGCAGTCCGCGGCGGCAGCGCCCCGCTGGCTACACCTTC | CASSPRRQRPAGYTF
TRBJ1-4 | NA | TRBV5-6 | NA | TGTGCCAGCAGCTTAATTGAGGAGAATGAAAGACTGTTTTTT | CASSLIEENERLFF
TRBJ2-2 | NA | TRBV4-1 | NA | TGCGCCAGCAGCCAAGGGACATCCCCCACCGGGGAGCTGTTTTTT | CASSQGTSPTGELFF
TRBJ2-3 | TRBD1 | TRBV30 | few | TGTGCCTGGAGTGGGACAGGGGAGGAAGGCCCTCAGTATTTT | CAWSGTGEEGPQYF
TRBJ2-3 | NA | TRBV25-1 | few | TGTGCCAGCAGTGAATATGGGATGCGCACAGATACGCAGTATTTT | CASSEYGMRTDTQYF
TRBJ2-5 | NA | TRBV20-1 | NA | TGCAGTGCTAGAGATATCGGGGCTACACAAGAGACCCAGTACTTC | CSARDIGATQETQYF
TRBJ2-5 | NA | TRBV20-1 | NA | TGCAGTGCTAGAGAGAACGGGGGCCGATATGAGCAGTACTTC | CSARENGGRYEQYF
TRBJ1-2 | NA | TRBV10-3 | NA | TGTGCCATCACCAAGGACAACCTAAGGGGCTACACCTTC | CAITKDNLRGYTF
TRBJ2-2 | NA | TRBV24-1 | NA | TGTGCCACCAGTGACGCTGACAGGCGCACCGGGGAGCTGTTTTTT | CATSDADRRTGELFF
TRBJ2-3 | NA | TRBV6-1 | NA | TGTGCCAGCAGTGAACCTAAAGAGTTACAGACAGATACGCAGTATTTT | CASSEPKELQTDTQYF
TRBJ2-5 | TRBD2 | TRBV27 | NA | TGTGCCAGCAGTTTCCTTGGACTAGCGGGGAGGACTCAAGAGACCCAGTACTTC | CASSFLGLAGRTQETQYF
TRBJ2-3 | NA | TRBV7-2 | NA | TGTGCCAGCAGCTTAGCTAGCGTGGGGTTGGATACGCAGTATTTT | CASSLASVGLDTQYF
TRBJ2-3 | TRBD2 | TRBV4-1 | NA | TGCGCCAGCAGCCAAATTCTAGCGGGGGGCACAGATACGCAGTATTTT | CASSQILAGGTDTQYF
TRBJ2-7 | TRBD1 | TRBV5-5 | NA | TGTGCCAGCAGCTTAGGGGGCCTCTTCTCCTACGAGCAGTACTTC | CASSLGGLFSYEQYF
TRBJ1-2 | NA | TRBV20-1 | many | TGCAGTGCTAGGAACCAGGCCGCTAACTATGGCTACACCTTC | CSARNQAANYGYTF
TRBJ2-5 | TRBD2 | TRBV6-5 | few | TGTGCCAGCAGGGGGACTAGCGGGGGCCTTGAGCAGTACTTC | CASRGTSGGLEQYF
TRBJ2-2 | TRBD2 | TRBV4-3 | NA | TGCGCCAGCAGCCAATGGGGACTAGCGATCAGCACCAGGGAGCTGTTTTTT | CASSQWGLAISTRELFF
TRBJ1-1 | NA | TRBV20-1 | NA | TGCAGTGCTAGAGATTGGGGCGGTTCAAATGAAGCTTTCTTT | CSARDWGGSNEAFF
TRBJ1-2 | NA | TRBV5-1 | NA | TGCGCCAGCAGCTTGGAGGTCAGAGGACGGACCAACTATGGCTACACCTTC | CASSLEVRGRTNYGYTF
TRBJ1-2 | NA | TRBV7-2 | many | TGTGCCAGCAGCTTAGACAAGTATGGCTACACCTTC | CASSLDKYGYTF
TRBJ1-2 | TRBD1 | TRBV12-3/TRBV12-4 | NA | TGTGCCGGCAGTTTACAGGGGGCGTATGGCTACACCTTC | CAGSLQGAYGYTF
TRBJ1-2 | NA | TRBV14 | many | TGTGCCAGCAGTCCAGGGCGGGGTTACGGCTACACCTTC | CASSPGRGYGYTF
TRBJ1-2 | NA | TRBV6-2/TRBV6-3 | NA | TGTGCCAGCAGTTACTCGCGGGGCGGGTATGATGGCTACACCTTC | CASSYSRGGYDGYTF
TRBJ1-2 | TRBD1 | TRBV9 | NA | TGTGCCAGCAGCCCTATTCAGGGGGCTGGAGGCTACACCTTC | CASSPIQGAGGYTF
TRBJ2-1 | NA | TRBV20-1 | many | TGCAGTGCCCTCCCGACCATTTACAATGAGCAGTTCTTC | CSALPTIYNEQFF
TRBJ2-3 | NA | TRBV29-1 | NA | TGCAGCGTTGAATCGGGCACCAACACAGATACGCAGTATTTT | CSVESGTNTDTQYF
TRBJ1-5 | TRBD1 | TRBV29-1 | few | TGCAGCGTGGTCATCGCCGGGACAGGGACTTCAACCCAGCATTTT | CSVVIAGTGTSTQHF
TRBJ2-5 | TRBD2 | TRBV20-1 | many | TGCAGTGCTAGAGCCGGGACTAAAGAGACCCAGTACTTC | CSARAGTKETQYF
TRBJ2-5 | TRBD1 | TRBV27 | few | TGTGCCAGCAGTGCAGGGGGCCTTGAGACCCAGTACTTC | CASSAGGLETQYF
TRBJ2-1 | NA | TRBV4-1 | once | TGCGCCAGCAGCCACCCTCAGGGTGACTCCATAGCAATTGAGCAGTTCTTC | CASSHPQGDSIAIEQFF
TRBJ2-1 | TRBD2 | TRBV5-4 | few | TGTGCCAGCAGCTTGGTGCGGGGGGTGAGCGATGAGCAGTTCTTC | CASSLVRGVSDEQFF
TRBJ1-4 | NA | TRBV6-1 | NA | TGTGCCAGCAGACTCTCGGTCGGGGCAACTAATAAAAAACTGTTTTTT | CASRLSVGATNKKLFF
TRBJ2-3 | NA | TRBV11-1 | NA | TGTACCAGCAGCTTCGAAGATACGCAGTATTTT | CTSSFEDTQYF
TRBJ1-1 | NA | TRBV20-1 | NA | TGCAGTGCTAGAGTGCGACAGTTGAACACTGAAGCTTTCTTT | CSARVRQLNTEAFF